This record covers a single T cell receptor (beta chain). Here immunoSEQ multiplex PCR was the method, and the copy in TCRdb shows in-frame clones only, minus some. This sample yields approximately 140,000 clones, of which 87% are seen a single time; about 4% belongs to the top ten. This entry belongs to a study of blood T cell repertoires in COVID-19. Study information: Sites in the United States, Italy and Spain provided acute and convalescent COVID-19 samples. In each case, the material was cDNA or gDNA derived from T cells, B-cell-depleted T cells, or PBMCs.

The CDR3 extends over 13 amino acids. The V and J ends lost 6 bases and 5 bases respectively, with 13 bases between them. The chain couples TRBV12-3 or TRBV12-4 to TRBJ2-5, with a tentative D call TRBD1 (6 bases). Input material: peripheral blood. The TCR was taken from a woman aged 60 to 75 with active or convalescent COVID-19. CDR3 residues: CASSHRVMETQYF. DNA for the CDR3: TGTGCCAGCAGCCACAGGGTGATGGAGACCCAGTACTTC.